This paragraph reports one T cell receptor (beta chain). Its antigen is undetermined. The junction differs from germline at one of its ends, possibly a read error. Sequencing libraries made from TCR beta cDNA carried unique molecular identifiers. When about 1 to 11 million T cells were used, they gave some 520,000 cDNA molecules. A single record per CDR3 protein comes from TCRdb applying MiXCR to the PCR reads. This sample has about 540,000 distinct CDR3 sequences, with approximately 31% found just once. This entry comes from a study of post-analysis software for immune sequencing data. CDR1 is MNHEY, CDR2 SVGAGI, per germline. The CDR3 consists of 14 residues. Study results and caveats: About five TRBV segments, including TRBV5-6, TRBV5-1 and TRBV20-1, were more frequent in patients than controls.

This receptor was obtained from a girl aged 2-17 years with multiple sclerosis. This rearrangement joins TRBV6-5 to TRBJ2-3, with D tentatively TRBD1 (6 bases). Source material: blood. CDR3 bases: TGTGCCAGCAGCCCGACCCTAAGGACAGATGCGCAGTATTTT. Protein: CASSPTLRTDAQYF.